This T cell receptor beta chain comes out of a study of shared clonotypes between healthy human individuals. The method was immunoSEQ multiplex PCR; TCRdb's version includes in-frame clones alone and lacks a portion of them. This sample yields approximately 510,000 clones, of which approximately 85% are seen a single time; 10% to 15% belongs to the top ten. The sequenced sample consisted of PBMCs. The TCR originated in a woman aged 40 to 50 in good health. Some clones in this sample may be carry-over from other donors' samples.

The CDR3 DNA is TGTGCCAGTAGTAGTGAGGGGCGAGGAGATTACGAGCAGTACTTC. It is translated as CASSSEGRGDYEQYF. J is TRBJ2-7 and V is TRBV19, with D perhaps given as TRBD1 or TRBD2 (5 bases each). V was clipped by 4 bases and J by 4 bases, with 17 bases between them. Germline CDR1 is LNHDA and CDR2 is SQIVND (reference sequence). The CDR3 extends over 15 amino acids.